Listed below are T cell receptor beta chains from one sample, sequenced in a study of blood T cell repertoires in COVID-19. The repertoire was sequenced with immunoSEQ multiplex PCR; TCRdb's copy has only in-frame clones and lacks some. The sample includes over 45,000 clones, around 85% seen only once; the top ten take about 2.9%. Sequencing used peripheral blood. All receptors come from a woman older than 75 with acute or convalescent COVID-19. CDR3s include the opening cysteine and the closing phenylalanine or tryptophan. A D gene is named only where the DNA matches it firmly. The size of a clone is reported for some rows only, either as once, few or many, or as a class for expanded clones.

V gene: TRBV2; J gene: TRBJ1-5; D gene: NA; clone size: NA; CDR3 DNA: TGTGCCAGCAGTGAAGTTTCCGTTCAGCCCCAGCATTTT; CDR3 protein: CASSEVSVQPQHF
V gene: TRBV11-2; J gene: TRBJ1-2; D gene: TRBD1; clone size: NA; CDR3 DNA: TGTGCCAGCAGCTTAGGGACAGGGGGGACTTATGGCTACACCTTC; CDR3 protein: CASSLGTGGTYGYTF
V gene: TRBV11-2; J gene: TRBJ1-1; D gene: NA; clone size: NA; CDR3 DNA: TGTGCCAGCAGACCCTTGGGCAACACTGAAGCTTTCTTT; CDR3 protein: CASRPLGNTEAFF
V gene: TRBV7-2; J gene: TRBJ1-6; D gene: TRBD1; clone size: few; CDR3 DNA: TGTGCCAGCAGTCCTAAAGGGGCAGGGGGTAGCTCACCCCTCCACTTT; CDR3 protein: CASSPKGAGGSSPLHF
V gene: TRBV2; J gene: TRBJ1-5; D gene: NA; clone size: few; CDR3 DNA: TGTGCCAGCGGGCAGGATAGCAATCAGCCCCAGCATTTT; CDR3 protein: CASGQDSNQPQHF
V gene: TRBV19; J gene: TRBJ1-2; D gene: TRBD1; clone size: few; CDR3 DNA: TGTGCCAGTAGTCCAAGGACAGGGGCCTATTATGGCTACACCTTC; CDR3 protein: CASSPRTGAYYGYTF
V gene: TRBV3-1/TRBV3-2; J gene: TRBJ1-1; D gene: TRBD1; clone size: NA; CDR3 DNA: TGTGCCAGCAGCCAACAGGGGGCAAGGAACACTGAAGCTTTCTTT; CDR3 protein: CASSQQGARNTEAFF
V gene: TRBV7-9; J gene: TRBJ2-3; D gene: NA; clone size: NA; CDR3 DNA: TGTGCCAACAGCCGAGACTGGCTTCCGGCAGATACGCAGTATTTT; CDR3 protein: CANSRDWLPADTQYF
V gene: TRBV18; J gene: TRBJ2-2; D gene: NA; clone size: NA; CDR3 DNA: TGTGCCAGCTCACTAGCGAGAGACACCGGGGAGCTGTTTTTT; CDR3 protein: CASSLARDTGELFF
V gene: TRBV18; J gene: TRBJ2-4; D gene: TRBD1; clone size: NA; CDR3 DNA: TGTGCCAGCTCACAAGACAGGGTGGGAAACATTCAGTACTTC; CDR3 protein: CASSQDRVGNIQYF
V gene: TRBV9; J gene: TRBJ2-3; D gene: TRBD2; clone size: NA; CDR3 DNA: TGTGCCAGCAGCGTAGAGATTAGCGGGGGTATCGATACGCAGTATTTT; CDR3 protein: CASSVEISGGIDTQYF
V gene: TRBV2; J gene: TRBJ2-4; D gene: TRBD2; clone size: NA; CDR3 DNA: TGTGCCAGCAAACTGAAGTGGGGGGGGACTAGCGGTGACAAAAACATTCAGTACTTC; CDR3 protein: CASKLKWGGTSGDKNIQYF
V gene: TRBV19; J gene: TRBJ1-1; D gene: NA; clone size: once; CDR3 DNA: TGTGCCAGTACACGGGCAGGGGCTATGAACACTGAAGCTTTCTTT; CDR3 protein: CASTRAGAMNTEAFF
V gene: TRBV7-9; J gene: TRBJ2-3; D gene: TRBD2; clone size: NA; CDR3 DNA: TGTGCCAGCAGCTCGCCTCCGGGACTAGCGGTAGATACGCAGTATTTT; CDR3 protein: CASSSPPGLAVDTQYF
V gene: TRBV6-1; J gene: TRBJ1-5; D gene: TRBD1; clone size: NA; CDR3 DNA: TGTGCCAGCAGTGAGGGACAGACCAATCAGCCCCAGCATTTT; CDR3 protein: CASSEGQTNQPQHF
V gene: TRBV14; J gene: TRBJ1-1; D gene: TRBD1; clone size: NA; CDR3 DNA: TGTGCCAGCAGAGGGACAGGGGCTGAAGCTTTCTTT; CDR3 protein: CASRGTGAEAFF
V gene: TRBV19; J gene: TRBJ1-4; D gene: NA; clone size: NA; CDR3 DNA: TGTGCCAGTAGTATAGTTTGGCCCCCGGAAAAACTGTTTTTT; CDR3 protein: CASSIVWPPEKLFF
V gene: TRBV5-1; J gene: TRBJ1-6; D gene: NA; clone size: NA; CDR3 DNA: TGCGCCAGCAGCTTGGATCTCTCGGACAGTAATTCACCCCTCCACTTT; CDR3 protein: CASSLDLSDSNSPLHF
V gene: TRBV19; J gene: TRBJ1-1; D gene: NA; clone size: few; CDR3 DNA: TGTGCCAGTACCCTCTTCTTAACAGGGACTGAAGCTTTCTTT; CDR3 protein: CASTLFLTGTEAFF
V gene: TRBV29-1; J gene: TRBJ2-1; D gene: NA; clone size: NA; CDR3 DNA: TGCAGCGGGGGGGACTCCTGGCAGTTCTTC; CDR3 protein: CSGGDSWQFF
V gene: TRBV5-6; J gene: TRBJ2-2; D gene: NA; clone size: NA; CDR3 DNA: TGTGCCAGCAGCTTGGCCACTCAGGAGGGCGGGGAGCTGTTTTTT; CDR3 protein: CASSLATQEGGELFF
V gene: TRBV29-1; J gene: TRBJ1-2; D gene: TRBD1; clone size: once; CDR3 DNA: TGCAGCGTTGAAGGACAGGGGGCCGACTATGGCTACACCTTC; CDR3 protein: CSVEGQGADYGYTF
V gene: TRBV7-2; J gene: TRBJ1-5; D gene: TRBD1; clone size: NA; CDR3 DNA: TGTGCCAGCAGCTTAACACAGGGGGCAGGACAGCCCCAGCATTTT; CDR3 protein: CASSLTQGAGQPQHF
V gene: TRBV5-1; J gene: TRBJ1-3; D gene: NA; clone size: NA; CDR3 DNA: TGCGCCAGCAGCTTGGCCTCGGTAATCGGTGACACCATATATTTT; CDR3 protein: CASSLASVIGDTIYF
V gene: TRBV19; J gene: TRBJ1-2; D gene: NA; clone size: few; CDR3 DNA: TGTGCCAGTACCCCGTATGTTGACTATGGCTACACCTTC; CDR3 protein: CASTPYVDYGYTF
V gene: TRBV24-1; J gene: TRBJ2-1; D gene: NA; clone size: NA; CDR3 DNA: TGTGCCACCAGTGCAGGTATCTACAATGAGCAGTTCTTC; CDR3 protein: CATSAGIYNEQFF
V gene: TRBV27; J gene: TRBJ1-6; D gene: NA; clone size: NA; CDR3 DNA: TGTGCCAGCAGTTTAGCCAGGGGCAATTCACCCCTCCACTTT; CDR3 protein: CASSLARGNSPLHF
V gene: TRBV5-4; J gene: TRBJ2-7; D gene: TRBD2; clone size: NA; CDR3 DNA: TGTGCCAGCAGCTACGGCGGGACTAGCGCCTACGAGCAGTACTTC; CDR3 protein: CASSYGGTSAYEQYF
V gene: TRBV12-5; J gene: TRBJ1-2; D gene: NA; clone size: NA; CDR3 DNA: TGTGCTAGTGGTTCCCCCGGGAGCTATGGCTACACCTTC; CDR3 protein: CASGSPGSYGYTF
V gene: TRBV3-1/TRBV3-2; J gene: TRBJ1-2; D gene: NA; clone size: NA; CDR3 DNA: TGTGCCAGCAGCCATACAGGGCTTCAGGACTATGGCTACACCTTC; CDR3 protein: CASSHTGLQDYGYTF
V gene: TRBV30; J gene: TRBJ1-5; D gene: NA; clone size: NA; CDR3 DNA: TGTGCCTGGAGTGTCGCGGGGGCACAGAGCAATCAGCCCCAGCATTTT; CDR3 protein: CAWSVAGAQSNQPQHF
V gene: TRBV12-2; J gene: TRBJ2-7; D gene: NA; clone size: NA; CDR3 DNA: TGTGCAAGTCGCGATCTTGGGGGGTGGCGGCCTTACGAGCAGTACTTC; CDR3 protein: CASRDLGGWRPYEQYF
V gene: TRBV5-6; J gene: TRBJ2-5; D gene: TRBD2; clone size: once; CDR3 DNA: TGTGCCAGCAGCCTCCCGGGGCCGGGGGGGCCAGGGGAGACCCAGTACTTC; CDR3 protein: CASSLPGPGGPGETQYF
V gene: TRBV5-1; J gene: TRBJ1-1; D gene: NA; clone size: NA; CDR3 DNA: TGCGCCAGCAGCTACTTGGTAGGCCAGGCCAACACTGAAGCTTTCTTT; CDR3 protein: CASSYLVGQANTEAFF
V gene: TRBV30; J gene: TRBJ1-4; D gene: NA; clone size: NA; CDR3 DNA: TGTGCCTGGAGTGTACAGGGACGGTATAATGAAAAACTGTTTTTT; CDR3 protein: CAWSVQGRYNEKLFF
V gene: TRBV4-1; J gene: TRBJ2-1; D gene: NA; clone size: NA; CDR3 DNA: TGCGCCAGCAGCCAAGTTACGGGGACCTACAATGAGCAGTTCTTC; CDR3 protein: CASSQVTGTYNEQFF
V gene: TRBV5-4; J gene: TRBJ1-6; D gene: TRBD1; clone size: NA; CDR3 DNA: TGTGCCAGCAGCTTGGACGGGACAGGGTTTAGGCCCCTCCACTTT; CDR3 protein: CASSLDGTGFRPLHF
V gene: TRBV25-1; J gene: TRBJ2-3; D gene: NA; clone size: few; CDR3 DNA: TGTGCCAGCACCGAGCCTAACACAGATACGCAGTATTTT; CDR3 protein: CASTEPNTDTQYF
V gene: TRBV19; J gene: TRBJ1-5; D gene: NA; clone size: NA; CDR3 DNA: TGTGCCAGTAATCTGCGCCTAGGGGGTCAGCCCCAGCATTTT; CDR3 protein: CASNLRLGGQPQHF
V gene: TRBV9; J gene: TRBJ1-5; D gene: TRBD1; clone size: NA; CDR3 DNA: TGTGCCAGCAGCGCCCGACAGGGGGATCAGCCCCAGCATTTT; CDR3 protein: CASSARQGDQPQHF
V gene: TRBV11-2; J gene: TRBJ2-7; D gene: TRBD1; clone size: NA; CDR3 DNA: TGTGCCAGCAGCCTGGGACAGGGAGAAACCTACGAGCAGTACTTC; CDR3 protein: CASSLGQGETYEQYF
V gene: TRBV5-1; J gene: TRBJ1-1; D gene: NA; clone size: once; CDR3 DNA: TGCGCCAGCAGCTTTACACAGATGAACACTGAAGCTTTCTTT; CDR3 protein: CASSFTQMNTEAFF
V gene: TRBV5-4; J gene: TRBJ2-3; D gene: TRBD1; clone size: NA; CDR3 DNA: TGTGCCAGCAGCCTCCGGGACAGCCGCACAGATACGCAGTATTTT; CDR3 protein: CASSLRDSRTDTQYF
V gene: TRBV5-4; J gene: TRBJ2-6; D gene: TRBD2; clone size: NA; CDR3 DNA: TGTGCCAGCGCAGACGGGGGGGTCCTCTCTGGGGCCAACGTCCTGACTTTC; CDR3 protein: CASADGGVLSGANVLTF
V gene: TRBV5-6; J gene: TRBJ1-5; D gene: NA; clone size: NA; CDR3 DNA: TGTGCCAGCAGCTTGGCCCGGAATCAGCCCCAGCATTTT; CDR3 protein: CASSLARNQPQHF